The 9 T cell receptor beta chains below were found in one sample sequenced in a study of T cell responses to AZD1222 COVID-19 vaccine (dated by TCRdb to the early 2020s). Library construction relied on the immunoSEQ multiplex PCR assay. Here the immuneACCESS table is served through TCRdb, limited to in-frame sequences with V and J called. Missing clones are a known gap in these copies; in checked studies unresolved V genes cover under half, and the rest lacks a known reason. This sample holds roughly 100,000 clones; roughly nine tenths were observed only once. The leading ten clones occupy roughly 45% of the sample. The sample's time point label is to be understood as: about 28 days (+/-7) after the second vaccine dose. The specimen was peripheral blood, collected 28 days after the second AZD1222 dose. The source is an adult who received the AZD1222 COVID-19 vaccine.

The chain carries TRBV15 and TRBJ1-3; D is possibly TRBD1 (6 bases). This CDR3 region has 17 residues. Looked up from germline, CDR1 is LNHNV and CDR2 is YYDKDF (reference sequence). The V end lost 0 bases, the J end lost 0 bases, and 12 bases lay between the germline ends. In DNA form, the CDR3 reads TGTGCCACCAGCAGAGATCTGGGGGGGCACTCTGGAAACACCATATATTTT. This codes for CATSRDLGGHSGNTIYF.

To note about this clone: Other DNA sequences in this sample translate to the same CDR3. V usage is TRBV5-1 and J usage is TRBJ1-1, with TRBD1 as a possible D gene (5 bases). CDR3 length: 14 residues. CDR1 and CDR2 (germline): SGHRS, YFSETQ. V lost 1 base, J lost 0 bases, and 7 bases lay in between. Here the CDR3 DNA reads TGCGCCAGCAGCTTGAGGGGAGTGAACACTGAAGCTTTCTTT. Its protein is CASSLRGVNTEAFF.

CDR3 nucleotide sequence: TGTGCCAGCACAGGTTTGGGTGGGAACTATGGCTACACCTTC. This sequence encodes CASTGLGGNYGYTF. V gene TRBV6-5 combines with J gene TRBJ1-2; D not certain. The CDR3 extends over 14 amino acids. The V gene lost 7 bases and the J gene lost 2 bases, with 14 bases spanning the gap. Germline loops: CDR1 MNHEY, CDR2 SVGAGI.

The chain joins TRBV2 to TRBJ2-7, with a tentative D call TRBD1 (6 bases). V shed 5 bases and J shed 2 bases, with 13 bases lying between them. The germline gives CDR1 SNHLY, CDR2 FYNNEI. This CDR3 is built from 14 residues. CDR3 residues: CASSPDRLTYEQYF. The CDR3 DNA follows: TGTGCCAGCAGTCCCGACAGGTTAACCTACGAGCAGTACTTC.

The V and J genes are TRBV7-2 and TRBJ2-5; D gene unclear. Trimming cost V 1 base and J 1 base, with 7 bases left between them. In germline, CDR1 is SGHTA, CDR2 FQGNSA. The CDR3 extends over 14 amino acids. For the CDR3, the DNA is TGTGCCAGCAGCTTAGGATTAGCCCAAGAGACCCAGTACTTC. It is translated as CASSLGLAQETQYF.

The chain employs TRBV28 and TRBJ2-7; 11 bases map to TRBD2. CDR1 is MDHEN and CDR2 is SYDVKM in the germline V gene. The CDR3 runs to 20 residues. The ends lost 2 bases at V and 0 bases at J; junction bases unmatched: 15. The CDR3 bases are TGTGCCAGCAGTTTAACCCTCGGGCTAGCGGGAGGTCCGTCCTCCTACGAGCAGTACTTC. Protein product: CASSLTLGLAGGPSSYEQYF.

The chain has TRBV6-5 and TRBJ1-1; the match to TRBD1 covers 9 bases. After removal of 6 bases from V and 5 bases from J, the junction contained 4 bases not matched to a gene. Germline V lookup: CDR1 MNHEY, CDR2 SVGAGI. The CDR3 has 13 residues. The CDR3 is CASRGQGRTEAFF. The CDR3 bases are TGTGCCAGCAGGGGACAGGGAAGAACTGAAGCTTTCTTT.

This chain uses TRBV6-5 with TRBJ1-2, with D unresolved. The V gene lost 0 bases and the J gene lost 4 bases, with 9 bases spanning the gap. The CDR3 is made up of 14 amino acids. Germline V gene lookup returns CDR1 MNHEY and CDR2 SVGAGI. The CDR3 bases are TGTGCCAGCAGTTACTCGAGGGCCCTCTATGGCTACACCTTC. Translated, it gives CASSYSRALYGYTF.

This clone appeared once. The CDR3, as DNA: TGTGCCAGCAAGGGACAGGTCCTATCTGAAGCTTTCTTT. Amino acids: CASKGQVLSEAFF. The chain combines TRBV2 with TRBJ1-1; TRBD1 matches 8 bases. The CDR3 runs to 13 residues. CDR1 and CDR2 (germline): SNHLY, FYNNEI. J lost 6 bases, V lost 7 bases, and 7 bases had no gene match.